This T cell receptor (beta chain) derives from a study of blood T cell repertoires in COVID-19. In the study overall: Sites across the United States, Italy and Spain contributed samples from acute and convalescent COVID-19. Nucleic acid was either cDNA or gDNA, and it came from T cells, B-cell-depleted T cells, or PBMCs.

The length of the CDR3 is 15 residues. Germline V gives CDR1 MNHEY, CDR2 SVGAGI. Details on this clone: At one boundary the junction diverges from the germline segment, which might be a read error.

Study processing details: Amplification of reference gene primers was used by the study to estimate nucleated cell counts. The repertoire was sequenced with immunoSEQ multiplex PCR; TCRdb's copy has only in-frame clones and lacks some. The V and J calls and the clone size are those of that table, but D and trimming were determined from the DNA. The data show nearly 200,000 clones, with about 80% seen just once and about 6.9% held by the top ten. The sequencing sample was made of peripheral blood. This clonotype originated in a human donor with acute or convalescent COVID-19. The donor label of this sample is uncertain. This sequence joins TRBV6-5 and TRBJ1-2, with 8 bases matching TRBD1. The CDR3 nucleotides read TGTGCCAGCAGTGACTCGGACAGGGCTAACTATGGCTACACCTTC. It is translated as CASSDSDRANYGYTF.